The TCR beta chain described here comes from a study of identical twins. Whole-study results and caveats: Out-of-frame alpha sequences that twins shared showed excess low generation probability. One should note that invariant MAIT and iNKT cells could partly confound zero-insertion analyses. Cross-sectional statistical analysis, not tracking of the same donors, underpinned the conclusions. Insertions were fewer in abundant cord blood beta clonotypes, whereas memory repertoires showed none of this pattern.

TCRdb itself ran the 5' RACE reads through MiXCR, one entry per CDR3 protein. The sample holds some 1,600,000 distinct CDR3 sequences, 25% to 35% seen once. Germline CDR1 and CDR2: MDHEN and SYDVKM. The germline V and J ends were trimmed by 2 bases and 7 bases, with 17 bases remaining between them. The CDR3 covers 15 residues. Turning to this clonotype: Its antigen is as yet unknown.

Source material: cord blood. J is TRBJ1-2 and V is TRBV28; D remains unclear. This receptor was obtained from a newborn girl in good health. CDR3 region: CASSLQPPAGSGYTF. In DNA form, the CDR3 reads TGTGCCAGCAGTTTACAGCCCCCGGCTGGGTCTGGCTACACCTTC.